This TCR delta chain emerged from a study of γδ T cells in repeated Plasmodium falciparum infection. This clone was recorded many times. The TCRdb record carries a much larger clone's protein, which differs from this DNA's translation at residue 6; a read error is the likely cause, and the protein listed here is the DNA translation. TCRdb redid the clone calls on the multiplex PCR reads with CATT. The sample lists 90,000 or so delta-chain clones; more than 0.85% were seen once. This TCR was sampled from a pool of human donors (malaria-infected and uninfected, not separated). Material for sequencing was gamma-delta T cells from blood.

Written as DNA, the CDR3 is TGTGCCTGTGACACCAACCTGGCCAGCCCCCAAAACTACTACGGCGATAAACTCATCTTT. This sequence encodes CACDTNLASPQNYYGDKLIF. This rearrangement joins TRDV2 to TRDJ1, with D hard to call. The CDR3 has 20 amino acids. Looked up from germline, CDR1 is GEAIGNYY and CDR2 is EKD. V was pared by 0 bases and J by 4 bases, with 29 bases between.